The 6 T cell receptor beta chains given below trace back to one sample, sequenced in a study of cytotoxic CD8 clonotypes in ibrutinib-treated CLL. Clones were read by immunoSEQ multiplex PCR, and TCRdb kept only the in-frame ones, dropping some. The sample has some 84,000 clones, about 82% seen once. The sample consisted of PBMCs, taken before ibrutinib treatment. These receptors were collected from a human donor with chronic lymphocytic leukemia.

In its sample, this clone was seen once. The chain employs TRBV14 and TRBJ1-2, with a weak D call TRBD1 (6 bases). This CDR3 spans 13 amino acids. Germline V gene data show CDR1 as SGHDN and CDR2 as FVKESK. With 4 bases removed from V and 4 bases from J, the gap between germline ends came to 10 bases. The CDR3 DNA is TGTGCCAGCAGCCCAGGACAGCTCTATGGCTACACCTTC. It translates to CASSPGQLYGYTF. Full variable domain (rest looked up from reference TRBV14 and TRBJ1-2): EAGVTQFPSHSVIEKGQTVTLRCDPISGHDNLYWYRRVMGKEIKFLLHFVKESKQDESGMPNNRFLAERTGGTYSTLKVQPAELEDSGVYFCASSPGQLYGYTFGSGTRLTVV.

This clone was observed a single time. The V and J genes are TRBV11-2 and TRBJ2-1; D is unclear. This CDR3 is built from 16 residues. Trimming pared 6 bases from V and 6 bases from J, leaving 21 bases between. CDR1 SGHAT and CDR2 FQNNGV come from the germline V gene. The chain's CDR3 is CASSPAPQTWANEQFF. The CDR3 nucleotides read TGTGCCAGCAGTCCAGCCCCACAGACTTGGGCCAATGAGCAGTTCTTC. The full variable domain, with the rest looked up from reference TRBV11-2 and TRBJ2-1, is EAGVAQSPRYKIIEKRQSVAFWCNPISGHATLYWYQQILGQGPKLLIQFQNNGVVDDSQLPKDRFSAERLKGVDSTLKIQPAKLEDSAVYLCASSPAPQTWANEQFFGPGTRLTVL.

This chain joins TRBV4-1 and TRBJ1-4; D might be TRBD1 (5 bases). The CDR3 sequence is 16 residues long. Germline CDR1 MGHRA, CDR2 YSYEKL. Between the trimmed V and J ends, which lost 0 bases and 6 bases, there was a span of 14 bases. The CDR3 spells CASSQDLGREYEKLFF. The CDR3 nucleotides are TGCGCCAGCAGCCAAGACCTGGGCAGGGAGTATGAAAAACTGTTTTTT.

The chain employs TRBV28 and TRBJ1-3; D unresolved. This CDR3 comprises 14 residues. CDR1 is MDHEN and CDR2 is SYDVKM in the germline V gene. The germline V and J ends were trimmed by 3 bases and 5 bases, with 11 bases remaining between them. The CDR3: CASSFMELRNTIYF. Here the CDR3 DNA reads TGTGCCAGCAGTTTCATGGAACTTCGAAACACCATATATTTT.

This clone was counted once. The CDR3 DNA reads as TGTGCCAGCAGTGAAGGGACAGGGGCAGATACGCAGTATTTT. Translation: CASSEGTGADTQYF. The V and J genes are TRBV6-1 and TRBJ2-3; 9 bases map to TRBD1. The germline V gene encodes CDR1 MNHNS and CDR2 SASEGT. V shed 1 base and J 4 bases; nucleotides not matched to a gene: 0. CDR3 length: 14 residues.

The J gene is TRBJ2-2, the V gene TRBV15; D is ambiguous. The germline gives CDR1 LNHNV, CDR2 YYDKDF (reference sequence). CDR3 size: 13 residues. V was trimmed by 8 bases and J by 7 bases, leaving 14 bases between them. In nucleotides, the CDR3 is TGTGCCACCCGGTGGGATGCCCACGGGGAGCTGTTTTTT. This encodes CATRWDAHGELFF.